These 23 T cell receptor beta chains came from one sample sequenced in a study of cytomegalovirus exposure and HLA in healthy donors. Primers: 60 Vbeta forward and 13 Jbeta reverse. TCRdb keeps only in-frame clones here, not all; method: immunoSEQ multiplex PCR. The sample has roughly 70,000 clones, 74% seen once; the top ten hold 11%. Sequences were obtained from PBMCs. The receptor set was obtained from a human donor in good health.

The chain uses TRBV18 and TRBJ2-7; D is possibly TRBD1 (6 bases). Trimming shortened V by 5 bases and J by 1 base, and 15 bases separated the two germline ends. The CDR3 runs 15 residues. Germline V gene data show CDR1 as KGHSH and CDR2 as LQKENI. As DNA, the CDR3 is TGTGCCAGCTCAGACGGTTGGGACAAATCCTACGAGCAGTACTTC. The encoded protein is CASSDGWDKSYEQYF. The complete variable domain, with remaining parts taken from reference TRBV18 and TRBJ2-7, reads NAGVMQNPRHLVRRRGQEARLRCSPMKGHSHVYWYRQLPEEGLKFMVYLQKENIIDESGMPKERFSAEFPKEGPSILRIQQVVRGDSAAYFCASSDGWDKSYEQYFGPGTRLTVT.

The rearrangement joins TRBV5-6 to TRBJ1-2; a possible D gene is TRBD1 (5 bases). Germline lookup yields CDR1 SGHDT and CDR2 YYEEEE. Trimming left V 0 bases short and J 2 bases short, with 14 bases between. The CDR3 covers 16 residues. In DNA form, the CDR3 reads TGTGCCAGCAGCTTGGACAGGCCTCCACTAAACTATGGCTACACCTTC. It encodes CASSLDRPPLNYGYTF.

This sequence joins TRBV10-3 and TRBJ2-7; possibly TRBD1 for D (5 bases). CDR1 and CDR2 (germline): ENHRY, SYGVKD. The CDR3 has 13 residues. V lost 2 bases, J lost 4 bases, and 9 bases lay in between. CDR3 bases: TGTGCCATCAGTGAGGACTCAGGGTACGAGCAGTACTTC. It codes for CAISEDSGYEQYF.

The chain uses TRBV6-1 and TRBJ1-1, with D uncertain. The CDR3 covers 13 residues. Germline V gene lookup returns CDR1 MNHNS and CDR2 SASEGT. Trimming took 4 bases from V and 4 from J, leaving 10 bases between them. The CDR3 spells CASSGLSSTEAFF. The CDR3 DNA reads TGTGCCAGCAGTGGACTGTCGAGCACTGAAGCTTTCTTT.

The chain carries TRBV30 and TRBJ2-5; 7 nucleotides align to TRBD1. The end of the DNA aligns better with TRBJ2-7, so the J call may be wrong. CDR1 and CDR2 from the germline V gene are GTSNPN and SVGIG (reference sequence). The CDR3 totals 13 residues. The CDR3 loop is CAWSRDSSYEQYF. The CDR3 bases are TGTGCCTGGAGCCGGGACAGCTCCTACGAGCAGTACTTC.

The CDR3 bases are TGTGCCAGCAGTTTTTCGACAGGACCCTACGAGCAGTACTTC. Translated, it gives CASSFSTGPYEQYF. This sequence joins TRBV27 and TRBJ2-7, with TRBD1 as a possible D gene (6 bases). Trimming shortened V by 3 bases and J by 2 bases, and 11 bases separated the two germline ends. Germline V gene lookup returns CDR1 MNHEY and CDR2 SMNVEV (reference sequence). The length of the CDR3 is 14 residues.

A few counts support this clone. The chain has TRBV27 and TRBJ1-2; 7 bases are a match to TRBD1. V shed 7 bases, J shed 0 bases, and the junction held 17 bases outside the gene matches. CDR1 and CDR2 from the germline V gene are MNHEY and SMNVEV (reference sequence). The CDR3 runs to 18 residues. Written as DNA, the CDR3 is TGTGCCAGCACAGTTTGGCCTCTCCCGGGACAGTCTAACTATGGCTACACCTTC. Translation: CASTVWPLPGQSNYGYTF.

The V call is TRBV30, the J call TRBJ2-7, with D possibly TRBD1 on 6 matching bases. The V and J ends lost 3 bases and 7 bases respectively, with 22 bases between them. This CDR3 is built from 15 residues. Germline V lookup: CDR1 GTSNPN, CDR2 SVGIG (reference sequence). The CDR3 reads CAWRTGTASFWEQYF. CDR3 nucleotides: TGTGCCTGGAGGACAGGTACGGCCTCCTTTTGGGAGCAGTACTTC.

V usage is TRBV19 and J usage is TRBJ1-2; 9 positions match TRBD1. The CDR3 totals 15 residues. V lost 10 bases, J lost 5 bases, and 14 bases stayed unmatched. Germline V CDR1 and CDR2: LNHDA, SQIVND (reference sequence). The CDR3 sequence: CATSRGQGFGYGYTF. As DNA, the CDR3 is TGTGCCACCTCGCGGGGACAGGGATTTGGGTATGGCTACACCTTC.

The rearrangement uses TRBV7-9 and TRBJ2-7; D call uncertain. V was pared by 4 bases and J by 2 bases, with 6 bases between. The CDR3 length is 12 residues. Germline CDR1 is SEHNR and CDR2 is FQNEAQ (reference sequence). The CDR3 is CASSSIPYEQYF. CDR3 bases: TGTGCCAGCAGCTCAATTCCCTACGAGCAGTACTTC.

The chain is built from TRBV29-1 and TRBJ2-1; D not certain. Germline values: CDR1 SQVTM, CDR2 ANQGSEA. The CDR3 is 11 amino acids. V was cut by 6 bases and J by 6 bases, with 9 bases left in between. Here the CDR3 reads CSVHKPNEQFF. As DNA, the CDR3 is TGCAGCGTACACAAACCCAATGAGCAGTTCTTC.

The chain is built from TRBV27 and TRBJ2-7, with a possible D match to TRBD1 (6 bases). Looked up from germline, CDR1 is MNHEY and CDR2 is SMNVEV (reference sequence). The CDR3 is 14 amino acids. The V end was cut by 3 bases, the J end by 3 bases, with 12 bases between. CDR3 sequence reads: CASSLARGNYEQYF. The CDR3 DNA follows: TGTGCCAGCAGTTTGGCCAGGGGCAACTACGAGCAGTACTTC.

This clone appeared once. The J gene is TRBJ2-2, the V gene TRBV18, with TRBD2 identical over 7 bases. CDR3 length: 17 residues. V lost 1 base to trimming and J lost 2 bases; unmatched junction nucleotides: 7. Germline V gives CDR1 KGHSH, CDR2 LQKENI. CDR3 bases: TGTGCCAGCTCACCACGTGCGGGAGTACACAACACCGGGGAGCTGTTTTTT. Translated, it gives CASSPRAGVHNTGELFF.

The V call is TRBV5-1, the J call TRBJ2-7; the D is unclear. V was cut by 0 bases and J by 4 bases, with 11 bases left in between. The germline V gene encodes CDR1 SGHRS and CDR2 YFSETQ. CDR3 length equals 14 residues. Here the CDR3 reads CASSLDSFGYEQYF. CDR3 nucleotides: TGCGCCAGCAGCTTGGACAGTTTCGGTTACGAGCAGTACTTC.

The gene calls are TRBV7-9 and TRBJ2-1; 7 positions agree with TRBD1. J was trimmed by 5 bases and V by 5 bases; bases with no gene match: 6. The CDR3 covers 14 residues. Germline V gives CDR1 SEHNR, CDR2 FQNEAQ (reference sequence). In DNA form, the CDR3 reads TGTGCCAGCAGCCCATGGGACAGCAACAATGAGCAGTTCTTC. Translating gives CASSPWDSNNEQFF.

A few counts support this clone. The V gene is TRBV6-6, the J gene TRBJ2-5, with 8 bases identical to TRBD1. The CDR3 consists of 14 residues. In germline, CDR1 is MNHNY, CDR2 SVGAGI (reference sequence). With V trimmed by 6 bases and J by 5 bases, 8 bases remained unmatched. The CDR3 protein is CASRRGQGRETQYF. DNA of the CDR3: TGTGCCAGCAGACGTGGACAGGGCCGGGAGACCCAGTACTTC.

CDR3 region: CASSYKGGGEQYF. CDR3 nucleotides: TGTGCCAGCAGTTATAAGGGAGGTGGCGAGCAGTACTTC. The chain uses TRBV6-5 and TRBJ2-7; tentatively, D is TRBD2 (6 bases). The V end was cut by 3 bases, the J end by 6 bases, with 12 bases between. The germline CDR1 and CDR2 sequences are MNHEY and SVGAGI. The CDR3 runs 13 residues.

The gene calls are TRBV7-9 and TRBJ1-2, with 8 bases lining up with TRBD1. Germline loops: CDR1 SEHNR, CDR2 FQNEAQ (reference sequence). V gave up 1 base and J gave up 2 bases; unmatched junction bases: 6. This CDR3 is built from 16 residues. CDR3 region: CASSLGGAGGNYGYTF. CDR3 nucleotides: TGTGCCAGCAGCTTAGGAGGCGCAGGGGGCAACTATGGCTACACCTTC.

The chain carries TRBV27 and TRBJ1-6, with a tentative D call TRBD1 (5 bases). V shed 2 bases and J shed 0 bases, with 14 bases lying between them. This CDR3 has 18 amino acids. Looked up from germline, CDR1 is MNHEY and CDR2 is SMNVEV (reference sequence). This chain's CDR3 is CASSLESGRGSYNSPLHF. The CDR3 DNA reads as TGTGCCAGCAGTTTAGAGTCAGGGAGGGGCTCCTATAATTCACCCCTCCACTTT.

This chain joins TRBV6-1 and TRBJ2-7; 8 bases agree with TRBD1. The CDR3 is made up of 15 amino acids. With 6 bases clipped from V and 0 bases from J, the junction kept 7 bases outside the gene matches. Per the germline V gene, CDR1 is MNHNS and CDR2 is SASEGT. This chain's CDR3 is CASRDLTGDSYEQYF. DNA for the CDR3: TGTGCCAGCAGAGACCTGACAGGGGACTCCTACGAGCAGTACTTC.

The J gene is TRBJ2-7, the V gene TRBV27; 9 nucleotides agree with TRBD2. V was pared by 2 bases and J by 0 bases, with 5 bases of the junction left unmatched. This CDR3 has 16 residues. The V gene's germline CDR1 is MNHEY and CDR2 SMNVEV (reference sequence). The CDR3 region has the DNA TGTGCCAGCAGTTTAGGGGGCGGGAGGGTCTCCTACGAGCAGTACTTC. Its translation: CASSLGGGRVSYEQYF.

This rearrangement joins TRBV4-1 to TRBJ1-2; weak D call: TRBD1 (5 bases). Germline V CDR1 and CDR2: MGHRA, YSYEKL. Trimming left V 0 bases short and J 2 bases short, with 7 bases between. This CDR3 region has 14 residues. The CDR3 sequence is CASSQEGLNYGYTF. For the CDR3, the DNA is TGCGCCAGCAGCCAAGAGGGACTCAACTATGGCTACACCTTC.

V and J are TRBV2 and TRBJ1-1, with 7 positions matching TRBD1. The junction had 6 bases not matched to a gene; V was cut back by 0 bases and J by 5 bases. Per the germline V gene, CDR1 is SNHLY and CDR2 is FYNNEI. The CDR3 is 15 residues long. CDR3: CASSEAQGRGTEAFF. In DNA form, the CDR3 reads TGTGCCAGCAGTGAAGCGCAGGGCAGGGGGACTGAAGCTTTCTTT.